This TCR beta chain was captured in a study of CD8 T cells in Susac syndrome. Overall study results and limits: The study conceded that relatively few individuals underwent its TCR sequencing and HLA analysis.

The authors reverse transcribed roughly 0.45 to 1 ug RNA with random hexamers. One entry per CDR3 protein results from TCRdb running MiXCR on the immunoSEQ multiplex PCR reads. In the table there are around 200,000 distinct CDR3 sequences, 95% of which are singletons. The length of the CDR3 is 15 residues. V dropped 3 bases and J dropped 6 bases, with 15 bases sitting between them. Concerning this clonotype itself: The antigen remains undetermined.

The source material was CD4+ T cells from PBMCs. This TCR was sampled from a human donor with Susac syndrome. The chain employs TRBV12-3 or TRBV12-4 and TRBJ2-1; the D gene could be TRBD1 or TRBD2 (6 bases each). Written as DNA, the CDR3 is TGTGCCAGCAGTTTCGGGGGAGGAGGGGGCAATGAGCAGTTCTTC. Protein: CASSFGGGGGNEQFF.